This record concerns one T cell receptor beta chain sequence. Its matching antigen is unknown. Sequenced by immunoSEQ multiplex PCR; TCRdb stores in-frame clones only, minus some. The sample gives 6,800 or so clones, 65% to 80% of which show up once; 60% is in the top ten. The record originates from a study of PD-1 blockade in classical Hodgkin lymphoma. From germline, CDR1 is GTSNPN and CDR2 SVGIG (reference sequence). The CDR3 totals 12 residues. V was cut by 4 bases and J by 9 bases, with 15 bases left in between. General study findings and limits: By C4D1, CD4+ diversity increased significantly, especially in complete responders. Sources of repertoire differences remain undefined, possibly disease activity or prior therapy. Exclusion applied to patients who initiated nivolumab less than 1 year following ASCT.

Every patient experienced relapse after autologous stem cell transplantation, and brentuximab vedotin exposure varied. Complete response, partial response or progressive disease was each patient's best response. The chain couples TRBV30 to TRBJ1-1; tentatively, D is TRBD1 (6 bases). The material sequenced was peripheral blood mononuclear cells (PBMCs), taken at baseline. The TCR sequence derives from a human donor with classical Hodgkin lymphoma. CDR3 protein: CAWKFTGTQAFF. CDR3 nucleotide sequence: TGTGCCTGGAAGTTTACAGGGACACAAGCTTTCTTT.